The sequence of this TCR beta chain was determined in a study of T and B cells in COVID-19 patients. As for the study in general: The recovered cohort's median age was around 30 years, versus 65 to 80 years in active infection. Of some 20 active-infection patients, 15 to 18 carried comorbidities linked to unfavorable COVID-19 outcome.

General study results and limits: In COVID-19 patients, T cell receptor beta variable and joining gene use was reportedly strongly skewed. Symptomatic-phase blood samples from mildly ill patients and early samples from severe cases were scarce.

BIOMED2 TRB-A/B primer pools were used in multiplex TRB PCR. TCRdb reanalysed the multiplex PCR reads using MiXCR and keeps one entry per CDR3 protein. The sample includes some 17,000 distinct CDR3 sequences, around 28% seen only once; the top ten take approximately 3.3%. Each TRB amplification used roughly 240-550 ng of genomic DNA from blood. As regards this clonotype: Its antigen is not identified.

The J segment lost 4 bases and the V segment lost 10 bases, leaving 11 bases of the junction unmatched. This CDR3 is built from 15 residues. The chain links TRBV12-3 or TRBV12-4 to TRBJ1-2; 11 bases fit TRBD1. Specimen: blood. The receptor comes from a human donor who had recovered from COVID-19. CDR3 loop: CAIRRTGGLGYGYTF. The CDR3 DNA is TGTGCCATCAGACGGACAGGGGGCTTAGGCTATGGCTACACCTTC.